Listed here are 32 T cell receptor beta chains from one sample, sequenced in a study of blood T cells in healthy people across ages. Next came a second PCR, run for roughly 6 to 11 cycles, which used a sample-barcoded 5' primer along with a J-beta primer mix. TCRdb fed the 5' RACE reads into MiXCR, producing one record per CDR3 protein. The data show roughly 700,000 distinct CDR3 sequences, 32% seen once. Sequenced: blood. All receptors derive from a woman older than 75 in good health.

This sequence joins TRBV27 and TRBJ2-6; no clear D gene. This CDR3 has 14 residues. Trimming stripped 2 bases from V and 13 bases from J, with 15 bases between. In germline, CDR1 is MNHEY, CDR2 SMNVEV (reference sequence). The CDR3 is CASSLRSALGVLTF. Here the CDR3 DNA reads TGTGCCAGCAGTTTACGCTCGGCACTGGGGGTCCTGACTTTC.

Ten or more counts support this clonotype. The chain carries TRBV14 and TRBJ2-4; D may be TRBD1 or TRBD2 (6 bases each). V lost 3 bases, J lost 13 bases, and 16 bases lay in between. CDR1 is SGHDN, CDR2 FVKESK, per germline. The CDR3 has 13 amino acids. This chain's CDR3 is CASSQSEGGKQYF. The CDR3, as DNA: TGTGCCAGCAGCCAGTCCGAGGGGGGAAAGCAGTACTTC.

Only a few counts were recorded for this clonotype. The junction shows a germline mismatch at one end, possibly a read error. This chain connects TRBV5-6 to TRBJ2-3, with D unresolved. Germline loops: CDR1 SGHDT, CDR2 YYEEEE. The CDR3 spans 11 residues. CDR3: CANSRQDTQYF. For the CDR3, the DNA is TGTGCCAACAGCCGGCAGGATACGCAGTATTTT.

This clonotype was observed at least ten times. The chain couples TRBV12-3 or TRBV12-4 to TRBJ2-7; the match to TRBD1 covers 8 bases. The CDR3 extends over 16 amino acids. The V gene end was trimmed by 3 bases and the J gene end by 0 bases; junction bases not matched to a gene: 7. CDR3 nucleotides: TGTGCCAGCAGTTTTTTTGGACAGGGAGTCTCCTACGAGCAGTACTTC. Translation gives CASSFFGQGVSYEQYF.

There are many counts of this clonotype. The genes are TRBV20-1 and TRBJ2-7, with 7 bases matching TRBD1. The CDR3 is 15 residues long. J lost 1 base, V lost 8 bases, and 14 bases had no gene match. Germline V gene sequence: CDR1 DFQATT, CDR2 SNEGSKA (reference sequence). CDR3 in amino acids: CSPSNRQGPSYEQYF. DNA of the CDR3: TGCAGTCCCTCAAACCGACAGGGCCCTTCCTACGAGCAGTACTTC.

The V and J genes are TRBV15 and TRBJ2-1; 10 bases map to TRBD1. V was clipped by 3 bases and J by 10 bases; unmatched bases: 0. The CDR3 has 12 amino acids. Germline CDR1 LNHNV, CDR2 YYDKDF (reference sequence). DNA of the CDR3: TGTGCCACCAGCAGGGACAGGGGGGAGCAGTTCTTC. Translation gives CATSRDRGEQFF.

On this clonotype: A read error is possible here, since a much larger clone lies one base away. The chain has TRBV7-3 and TRBJ2-1, with no clear D. The end of the DNA fits TRBJ2-7 better, so the J call may be wrong. The CDR3 consists of 15 residues. CDR1 is SGHTA, CDR2 FQGTGA, per germline. The CDR3 DNA reads TGTGCCAGCAGTTCCGACCATAGCTCCTACAATGAGCAGTACTTC. Encoded protein: CASSSDHSSYNEQYF.

Details on this clonotype: This could be a read error, since a much larger clone is one nucleotide away. The DNA for the CDR3 is TGCAGCGTTGGACAGGGGAACGCTGAAGCTTTCTTT. Its translation: CSVGQGNAEAFF. The chain employs TRBV29-1 and TRBJ1-1; 8 bases fit TRBD1. Germline assignment: CDR1 SQVTM and CDR2 ANQGSEA. This CDR3 contains 12 residues.

This CDR3 is CASTLSGGYNEQFF. CDR3 sequence (DNA): TGTGCCAGCACCCTTTCGGGAGGGTACAATGAGCAGTTCTTC. The J gene is TRBJ2-1, the V gene TRBV12-3 or TRBV12-4; 8 bases align to TRBD2. The V segment lost 7 bases and the J segment 4 bases; nucleotides outside the gene matches: 6. The CDR3 totals 14 residues.

The rearrangement links TRBV10-3 to TRBJ1-1; unclear D gene. The CDR3 loop spans 13 amino acids. Germline CDR1 reads ENHRY; CDR2 reads SYGVKD. V was trimmed by 4 bases and J by 3 bases, leaving 9 bases between them. This chain's CDR3 is CAISGKGHTEAFF. The CDR3 nucleotides read TGTGCCATCAGTGGCAAAGGGCACACTGAAGCTTTCTTT.

The gene calls are TRBV20-1 and TRBJ2-3; D remains ambiguous. Germline values: CDR1 DFQATT, CDR2 SNEGSKA (reference sequence). The V gene lost 6 bases and the J gene lost 4 bases, with 11 bases spanning the gap. The CDR3 contains 12 residues. The CDR3 loop is CSAKKVSDTQYF. CDR3 DNA: TGCAGTGCCAAAAAAGTGTCAGATACGCAGTATTTT.

This clonotype was detected ten times or more. The gene calls are TRBV5-1 and TRBJ2-1; no definite D call. Per germline, CDR1 SGHRS and CDR2 YFSETQ. The CDR3 contains 11 residues. Deletions cut 4 bases from V and 8 bases from J, with 7 bases between. CDR3 bases: TGCGCCAGCAGCCTTATTGATGAGCAGTTCTTC. Translation gives CASSLIDEQFF.

This clonotype has just a few counts. Just one base apart from a much larger clone, this may be a read error. The V gene is TRBV6-5, the J gene TRBJ2-1; 8 bases are a match to TRBD1. Losses at the gene ends were 10 bases for V and 7 bases for J; bases not matched to a gene: 6. CDR1 is MNHEY and CDR2 is SVGAGI in the germline V gene. CDR3 length equals 12 residues. CDR3 in amino acids: CATRRGLNEQFF. CDR3 coding DNA: TGTGCCACCCGCAGGGGGCTGAATGAGCAGTTCTTC.

This clonotype was seen only a few times. This sequence may be a read error, since a much larger clone differs from it by one base. Here the CDR3 DNA reads TGTGCCTGGAGTGTTTCTATCGGACTAGCGTGTGATGAGCAGTTCTTC. Translating gives CAWSVSIGLACDEQFF. The rearrangement uses TRBV30 and TRBJ2-1; 9 bases agree with TRBD2. Germline V gene sequence: CDR1 GTSNPN, CDR2 SVGIG (reference sequence). V shed 0 bases, J shed 8 bases, and the junction held 11 bases outside the gene matches. The CDR3 loop spans 16 amino acids.

The V call is TRBV5-1, the J call TRBJ1-5, with D tentatively TRBD1 (6 bases). The V gene lost 4 bases and the J gene lost 3 bases, with 14 bases spanning the gap. CDR3 length: 15 residues. Per the germline V gene, CDR1 is SGHRS and CDR2 is YFSETQ. The CDR3 is CASSPTGQVNQPQHF. In DNA, the CDR3 is TGCGCCAGCAGCCCTACAGGGCAGGTCAATCAGCCCCAGCATTTT.

This clonotype showed up many times. V and J are TRBV7-9 and TRBJ2-1, with D tentatively TRBD1 or TRBD2 (5 bases each). V was trimmed by 6 bases and J by 5 bases, leaving 20 bases between them. Germline V gene data show CDR1 as SEHNR and CDR2 as FQNEAQ (reference sequence). The CDR3 has 16 amino acids. CDR3 bases: TGTGCCAGCAGAGCCCGTTCGGGGACGGGGAACAATGAGCAGTTCTTC. Translating it yields CASRARSGTGNNEQFF.

About this clonotype: This sequence may be a read error, since a much larger clone differs from it by one base. This chain uses TRBV4-1 with TRBJ2-5; possible D gene TRBD2, 6 bases. TRBJ2-7 matches the DNA end more closely, so the J call is doubtful. CDR1 and CDR2 from the germline V gene are MGHRA and YSYEKL. The CDR3 totals 14 residues. For the CDR3, the DNA is TGCGCCAGCAGCCCGGGGGACGGGGTGTACGAGCAGTACTTC. This encodes CASSPGDGVYEQYF.

In this sample, this clonotype turned up many times. The V call is TRBV5-1, the J call TRBJ2-3, with D perhaps given as TRBD1 or TRBD2 (5 bases each). Germline V lookup: CDR1 SGHRS, CDR2 YFSETQ. This CDR3 is built from 14 residues. V was trimmed by 4 bases and J by 3 bases, leaving 12 bases between them. CDR3 sequence (DNA): TGCGCCAGCAGCGGGGGACGAGGGACAGATACGCAGTATTTT. Amino acids: CASSGGRGTDTQYF.

To note about this clonotype: This may be a read error: a much more frequent sequence differs by one nucleotide. This chain links TRBV7-3 with TRBJ2-2; the D is unclear. Germline V lookup: CDR1 SGHTA, CDR2 FQGTGA. The CDR3 has 17 amino acids. V was cut by 0 bases and J by 4 bases, with 15 bases left in between. In DNA form, the CDR3 reads TGTGCCAGCAGCTTAACCGGCATTAGGCGGACCACCGGGGAGCTGTTTTTT. This translates into CASSLTGIRRTTGELFF.

As regards this clonotype: This clone may be a read error of a much larger clone one base away. The chain joins TRBV7-2 to TRBJ2-1; 11 bases agree with TRBD2. The J call may be wrong; the DNA end is better matched by TRBJ2-7. The CDR3 runs 16 residues. Looked up from germline, CDR1 is SGHTA and CDR2 is FQGNSA. The CDR3: CASSFSTSGAYNEQYF. CDR3 in DNA: TGTGCCAGCAGCTTTTCGACTAGCGGGGCCTACAATGAGCAGTACTTC.

Here the CDR3 DNA reads TGTGCCTGGGGAAAGGGAGAGAGCACCGAAGCTTTCTTT. Translated: CAWGKGESTEAFF. This chain connects TRBV30 to TRBJ1-1, with D unclear. This CDR3 is 13 amino acids long. Between the trimmed V and J ends, which lost 5 bases and 8 bases, there was a span of 18 bases. Germline assignment: CDR1 GTSNPN and CDR2 SVGIG (reference sequence). Drawing the rest from reference TRBV30 and TRBJ1-1, the complete variable domain is SQTIHQWPATLVQPVGSPLSLECTVEGTSNPNLYWYRQAAGRGLQLLFYSVGIGQISSEVPQNLSASRPQDRQFILSSKKLLLSDSGFYLCAWGKGESTEAFFGQGTRLTVV.

The chain is built from TRBV6-1 and TRBJ1-3; no clear D. The germline CDR1 and CDR2 sequences are MNHNS and SASEGT. The CDR3 is made up of 14 amino acids. V gave up 7 bases and J gave up 0 bases, with 10 bases separating them. As DNA, the CDR3 is TGTGCCAGCACTCAGACCCACTCTGGAAACACCATATATTTT. Protein: CASTQTHSGNTIYF.

The chain is built from TRBV5-6 and TRBJ2-7, with 9 bases that match TRBD1. With the DNA end fitting TRBJ2-4 better, the J assignment may be wrong. The length of the CDR3 is 13 residues. Germline V lookup: CDR1 SGHDT, CDR2 YYEEEE. The CDR3 loop reads CASSWTGEVIQYF. The CDR3 DNA sequence: TGTGCCAGCAGCTGGACAGGGGAGGTCATTCAGTACTTC.

The chain has TRBV20-1 and TRBJ2-7, with TRBD2 matching over 7 bases. The trim removed 3 bases at V and 3 bases at J, leaving 26 bases unmatched. This CDR3 is 20 amino acids long. Germline values: CDR1 DFQATT, CDR2 SNEGSKA (reference sequence). The CDR3 DNA reads as TGCAGTGCTAGGGGGAAGCTCGCCGGGAGGAAGCCATCAACCCACTACGAGCAGTACTTC. Its translation is CSARGKLAGRKPSTHYEQYF.

This clonotype was seen ten or more times. The genes are TRBV15 and TRBJ2-7, with D hard to call. Trimming left V 0 bases short and J 2 bases short, with 8 bases between. Germline values: CDR1 LNHNV, CDR2 YYDKDF (reference sequence). The CDR3 spans 14 residues. CDR3 nucleotides: TGTGCCACCAGCAGAGAAGGCAGTGCCTACGAGCAGTACTTC. Its translation: CATSREGSAYEQYF.

This clonotype was seen at least ten times. The chain's CDR3 is CASSQNTQETQYF. The CDR3 coding sequence is TGTGCCAGCAGCCAGAATACACAAGAGACCCAGTACTTC. The genes are TRBV5-4 and TRBJ2-5; D gene unclear. Per germline, CDR1 SGHNT and CDR2 YYREEE (reference sequence). V was pared by 4 bases and J by 2 bases, with 9 bases between. This CDR3 comprises 13 residues.

The chain is built from TRBV12-3 or TRBV12-4 and TRBJ1-3; no firm D call. Between the trimmed V and J ends, which lost 5 bases and 0 bases, there was a span of 8 bases. The CDR3 contains 14 residues. The CDR3 nucleotides read TGTGCCAGCAGTGCTACTAGCTCTGGAAACACCATATATTTT. Translating it yields CASSATSSGNTIYF.

The rearrangement uses TRBV20-1 and TRBJ2-1, with D perhaps matching TRBD2 (5 bases). The CDR3 totals 14 residues. Germline V gene sequence: CDR1 DFQATT, CDR2 SNEGSKA (reference sequence). Trimming stripped 0 bases from V and 5 bases from J, with 11 bases between. CDR3 nucleotides: TGCAGTGCTAGAGAAGAGGGAACGAACAATGAGCAGTTCTTC. The encoded protein is CSAREEGTNNEQFF.

The genes are TRBV30 and TRBJ2-2; 7 positions match TRBD2. CDR1 GTSNPN and CDR2 SVGIG come from the germline V gene (reference sequence). The CDR3 consists of 15 residues. Germline trimming cut 5 bases from V and 4 bases from J; bases unmatched to any gene: 10. CDR3 nucleotide sequence: TGTGCCTGGCTCCGGGGAGGGCAGAGCACCGGGGAGCTGTTTTTT. Translated, it gives CAWLRGGQSTGELFF.

This clonotype was detected only a few times. V gene TRBV28 combines with J gene TRBJ1-5, with D maybe TRBD1 (6 bases). The germline V and J ends were trimmed by 3 bases and 3 bases, with 9 bases remaining between them. CDR1 and CDR2 (germline): MDHEN, SYDVKM. The CDR3 is 14 residues long. The CDR3 DNA reads TGTGCCAGCAGTTTTACAGGGACCAATCAGCCCCAGCATTTT. Amino acid sequence: CASSFTGTNQPQHF.

This clonotype turned up a few times. The rearrangement joins TRBV7-6 to TRBJ2-5, with D perhaps TRBD1 (5 bases). V shed 0 bases and J shed 4 bases, with 6 bases lying between them. Germline V gives CDR1 SGHVS, CDR2 FNYEAQ. This CDR3 contains 13 residues. CDR3 in DNA: TGTGCCAGCAGCTTAGCCCAGGGAGAGACCCAGTACTTC. Translating it yields CASSLAQGETQYF.

This clonotype was recorded a few times. The junction does not match germline at one end; this may be a read error. J is TRBJ1-6 and V is TRBV5-1; D is ambiguous. The germline V gene encodes CDR1 SGHRS and CDR2 YFSETQ. There are 13 residues in the CDR3. This CDR3 is CASSLDWVSPPHF. The DNA of the CDR3 is TGCGCCAGCAGCTTGGATTGGGTTTCACCCCCCCACTTT.